The T cell receptor beta chain described here comes from a study of blood T cell repertoires in COVID-19. The CDR3 is 13 residues long. Trimming stripped 5 bases from V and 7 bases from J, with 12 bases between. Sequencing used immunoSEQ multiplex PCR; TCRdb keeps in-frame clones, though not all of them. Among about 270,000 clones, roughly 90% were seen once, and the ten largest hold 9.5% to 15%. Specimen: peripheral blood. The gene calls are TRBV23-1 and TRBJ1-5; tentatively, D is TRBD1 (5 bases). TRBV23-1 is classed as an ORF, of uncertain function. The receptor was derived from a woman under 40 with COVID-19, enrolled during active disease. The CDR3 nucleotides read TGCGCCAGCAGTAGCCAGGGAATCCAGCCCCAGCATTTT. Encoded protein: CASSSQGIQPQHF.